This entry features one TCR beta chain sequence. Reverse transcription of roughly 0.45 to 1 ug RNA used random hexamers. An immunoSEQ multiplex PCR generated amplified TCR beta CDR3 products spanning 54 Vbeta and 13 Jbeta. A single record per CDR3 protein comes from TCRdb applying MiXCR to the immunoSEQ multiplex PCR reads. Of about 130,000 distinct CDR3 sequences in the sample, about 94% are singletons; the top ten hold around 0.078%. CDR1 is SQVTM and CDR2 is ANQGSEA in the germline V gene. This CDR3 region has 16 residues. Unmatched junction bases numbered 7, after V lost 0 bases and J lost 4 bases. High-throughput TCR beta sequencing covered peripheral CD8+ and CD4+ T cells. Controls were drawn from healthy donors and were matched for age and sex. TEMRA cells underwent FACS enrichment and CD8+ and CD4+ T cells underwent negative isolation. These data come from a study of CD8 T cells in Susac syndrome.

This receptor was identified in a human donor in good health. The chain couples TRBV29-1 to TRBJ2-1; 9 bases match TRBD2. The sample comprised CD4+ T cells from PBMCs. Here the CDR3 reads CSVEDPLAGQYNEQFF. The CDR3 nucleotides read TGCAGCGTTGAAGATCCACTAGCGGGCCAATACAATGAGCAGTTCTTC.